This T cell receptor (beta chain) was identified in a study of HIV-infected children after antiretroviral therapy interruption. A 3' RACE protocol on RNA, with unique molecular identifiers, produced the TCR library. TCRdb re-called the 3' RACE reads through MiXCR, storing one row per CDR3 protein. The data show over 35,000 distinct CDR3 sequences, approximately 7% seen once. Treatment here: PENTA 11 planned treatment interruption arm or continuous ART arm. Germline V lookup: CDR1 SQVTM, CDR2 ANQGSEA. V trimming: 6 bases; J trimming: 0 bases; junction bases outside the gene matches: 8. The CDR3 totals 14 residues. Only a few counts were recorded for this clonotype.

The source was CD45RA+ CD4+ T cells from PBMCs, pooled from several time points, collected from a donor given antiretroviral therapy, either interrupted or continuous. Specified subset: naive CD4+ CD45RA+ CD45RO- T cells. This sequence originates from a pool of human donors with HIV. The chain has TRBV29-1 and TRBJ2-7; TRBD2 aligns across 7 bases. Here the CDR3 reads CSVQLASSSYEQYF. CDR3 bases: TGCAGCGTACAACTAGCGTCAAGCTCCTACGAGCAGTACTTC.